This paragraph reports one T cell receptor (beta chain). Its cognate antigen is unknown. The sequenced template was cDNA made from the entire isolated RNA. Produced via immunoSEQ multiplex PCR; TCRdb's table is partial and in-frame only. The table has over 650,000 clones, over 12% seen once. V was clipped by 0 bases and J by 4 bases, with 12 bases between them. Germline V gives CDR1 ENHRY, CDR2 SYGVKD. The CDR3 has 15 amino acids. This sample is part of a study of beta chain features in type 1 diabetes. Whole-study results and caveats: The study found moderately but significantly shorter TCRB CDR3s in all four CD4+ subsets of Type 1 diabetes patients. In these data, an HLA type influence on TCRB rearrangement remained unresolved.

The specimen was naive CD4+ T cells from blood. The V call is TRBV10-3, the J call TRBJ2-5; D is possibly TRBD2 (6 bases). This sequence was found in a man between 18 and 29 years old with type 1 diabetes. The CDR3 sequence: CAISESSSGGETQYF. In DNA, the CDR3 is TGTGCCATCAGTGAGTCCAGTAGCGGTGGAGAGACCCAGTACTTC.